This TCR beta chain was identified during a study of technical replicates of blood from a few donors. This CDR3 region has 14 residues. Germline V gene lookup returns CDR1 MNHEY and CDR2 SVGAGI. V was shortened by 6 bases and J by 2 bases, with 12 bases between the two germline ends. The data were produced by immunoSEQ multiplex PCR, yet TCRdb's version contains in-frame clones alone and is incomplete. The table records over 70,000 clones, 95% of them present only once. The clonotype comes from a human donor in good health. The chain joins TRBV6-5 to TRBJ2-3; D uncertain. Sequencing input: T cells isolated from PBMCs. This CDR3 reads CASSFLGLTDTQYF. DNA of the CDR3: TGTGCCAGCAGCTTCCTAGGCCTCACAGATACGCAGTATTTT.